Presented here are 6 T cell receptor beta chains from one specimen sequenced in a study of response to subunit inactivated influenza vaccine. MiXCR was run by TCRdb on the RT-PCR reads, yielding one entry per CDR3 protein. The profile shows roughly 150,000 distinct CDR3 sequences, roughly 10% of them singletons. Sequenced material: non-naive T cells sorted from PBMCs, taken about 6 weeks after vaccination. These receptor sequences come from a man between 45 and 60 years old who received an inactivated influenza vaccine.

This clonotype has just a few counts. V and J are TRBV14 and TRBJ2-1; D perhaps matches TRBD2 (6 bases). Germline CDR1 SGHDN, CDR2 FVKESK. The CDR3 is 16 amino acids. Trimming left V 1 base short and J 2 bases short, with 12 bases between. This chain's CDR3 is CASSQASGTAYNEQFF. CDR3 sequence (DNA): TGTGCCAGCAGCCAAGCCTCCGGGACTGCCTACAATGAGCAGTTCTTC.

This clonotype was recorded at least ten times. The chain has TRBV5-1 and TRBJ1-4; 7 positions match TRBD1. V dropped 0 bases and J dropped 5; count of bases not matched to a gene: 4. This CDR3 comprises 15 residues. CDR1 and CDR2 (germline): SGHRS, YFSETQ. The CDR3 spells CASSLVPGQNEKLFF. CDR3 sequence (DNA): TGCGCCAGCAGCTTGGTTCCGGGACAGAATGAAAAACTGTTTTTT.

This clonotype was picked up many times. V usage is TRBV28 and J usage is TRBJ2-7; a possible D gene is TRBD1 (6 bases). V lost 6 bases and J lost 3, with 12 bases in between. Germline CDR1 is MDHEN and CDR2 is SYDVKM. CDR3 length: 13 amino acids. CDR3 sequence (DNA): TGTGCCAGCAGGCCGACAGGACTCTACGAGCAGTACTTC. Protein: CASRPTGLYEQYF.

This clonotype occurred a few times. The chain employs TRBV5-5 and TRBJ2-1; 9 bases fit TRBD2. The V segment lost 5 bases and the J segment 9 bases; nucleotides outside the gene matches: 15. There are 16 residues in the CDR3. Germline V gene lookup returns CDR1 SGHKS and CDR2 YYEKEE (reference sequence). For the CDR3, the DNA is TGTGCCAGCAGGTTGCAGCCGGGCGGGAGGGCCCCTGAGCAGTTCTTC. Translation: CASRLQPGGRAPEQFF.

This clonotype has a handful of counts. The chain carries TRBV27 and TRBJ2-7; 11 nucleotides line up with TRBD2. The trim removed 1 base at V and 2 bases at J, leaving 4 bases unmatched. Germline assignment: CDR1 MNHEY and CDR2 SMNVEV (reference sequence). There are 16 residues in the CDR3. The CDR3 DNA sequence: TGTGCCAGCAGTTTATTTGCTAGCGGGGGGACCTACGAGCAGTACTTC. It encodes CASSLFASGGTYEQYF.

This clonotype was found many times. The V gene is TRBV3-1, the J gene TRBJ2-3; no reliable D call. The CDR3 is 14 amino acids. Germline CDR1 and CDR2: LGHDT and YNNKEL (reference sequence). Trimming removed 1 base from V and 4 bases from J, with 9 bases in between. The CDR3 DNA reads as TGTGCCAGCAGCCAAGGTACTACGGCAGATACGCAGTATTTT. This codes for CASSQGTTADTQYF.